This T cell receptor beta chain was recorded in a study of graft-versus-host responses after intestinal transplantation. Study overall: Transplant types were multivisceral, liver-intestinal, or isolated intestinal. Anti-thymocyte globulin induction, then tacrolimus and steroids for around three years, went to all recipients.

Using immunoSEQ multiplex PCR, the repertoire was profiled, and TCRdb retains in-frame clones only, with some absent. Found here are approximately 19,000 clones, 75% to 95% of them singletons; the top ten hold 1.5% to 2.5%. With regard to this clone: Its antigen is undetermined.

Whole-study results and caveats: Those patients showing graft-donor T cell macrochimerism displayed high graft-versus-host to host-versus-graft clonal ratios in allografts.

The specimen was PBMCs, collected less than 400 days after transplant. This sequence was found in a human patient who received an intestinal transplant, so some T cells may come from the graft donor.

CDR3 sequence: CASSGSSTPQDTEAFF. The CDR3 DNA is TGCGCCAGCAGCGGATCCAGCACACCCCAGGACACTGAAGCTTTCTTT. The rearrangement uses TRBV5-1 and TRBJ1-1; D not resolved. V lost 4 bases and J 3 bases, leaving 19 bases between the germline ends. Germline loops: CDR1 SGHRS, CDR2 YFSETQ. The CDR3 consists of 16 residues.